The 23 T cell receptor beta chains reported below all come from one sample, sequenced in a study of early T cells in non-severe SARS-CoV-2 infection. TCRdb called the 5' RACE reads again in MiXCR, with one record for every CDR3 protein. In the table there are more than 60,000 distinct CDR3 sequences, more than 4% of which are singletons. What was sequenced was whole blood. Source of these receptors: an adult who was a healthcare worker with PCR-confirmed SARS-CoV-2 infection or an uninfected control (not recorded which).

This clonotype was seen ten or more times. CDR3 sequence: CSARGSAGVLEQYF. CDR3 nucleotides: TGCAGTGCTAGAGGATCAGCGGGGGTTCTCGAGCAGTACTTC. The chain has TRBV20-1 and TRBJ2-7, with 8 positions matching TRBD2. With V trimmed by 1 base and J by 6 bases, 8 bases remained unmatched. The CDR3 covers 14 residues. Germline CDR1 reads DFQATT; CDR2 reads SNEGSKA (reference sequence).

This clonotype was detected ten times or more. The CDR3 DNA reads as TGCAGTGCTAGAGAAGATTGGCGGGATTCGTCCTACAATGAGCAGTTCTTC. Translated: CSAREDWRDSSYNEQFF. The J gene is TRBJ2-1, the V gene TRBV20-1; possibly TRBD2 for D (6 bases). Germline V gene sequence: CDR1 DFQATT, CDR2 SNEGSKA (reference sequence). Trimming cost V 0 bases and J 1 base, with 16 bases left between them. This CDR3 spans 17 amino acids.

This clonotype was observed at least ten times. V gene TRBV25-1 combines with J gene TRBJ1-4; unclear D gene. From germline, CDR1 is MGHDK and CDR2 SYGVNS. V was cut by 6 bases and J by 0 bases, with 8 bases left in between. The CDR3 is made up of 14 amino acids. CDR3 in amino acids: CASSYSSTNEKLFF. In DNA, the CDR3 is TGTGCCAGCAGCTACAGTTCAACTAATGAAAAACTGTTTTTT.

This clonotype has ten or more counts. The chain couples TRBV7-9 to TRBJ1-4; D is uncertain. Germline assignment: CDR1 SEHNR and CDR2 FQNEAQ (reference sequence). The V end was cut by 5 bases, the J end by 5 bases, with 15 bases between. This CDR3 contains 15 residues. The DNA of the CDR3 is TGTGCCAGCAGCCCTCCGGGAGGAGGGAATGAAAAACTGTTTTTT. It translates to CASSPPGGGNEKLFF. The full variable domain, with the rest looked up from reference TRBV7-9 and TRBJ1-4, is DTGVSQNPRHKITKRGQNVTFRCDPISEHNRLYWYRQTLGQGPEFLTYFQNEAQLEKSRLLSDRFSAERPKGSFSTLEIQRTEQGDSAMYLCASSPPGGGNEKLFFGSGTQLSVL.

This clonotype occurred many times. V usage is TRBV12-3 or TRBV12-4 and J usage is TRBJ1-4; D is undetermined. The germline V and J ends were trimmed by 1 base and 4 bases, with 7 bases remaining between them. The CDR3 length is 14 residues. The CDR3 here is CASSLVPGNEKLFF. CDR3 nucleotides: TGTGCCAGCAGTTTAGTCCCCGGTAATGAAAAACTGTTTTTT.

This clonotype was seen repeatedly, ten times or more. The genes are TRBV10-2 and TRBJ1-2; TRBD1 agrees at 8 bases. Germline CDR1 WSHSY, CDR2 SAAADI. The CDR3 consists of 14 residues. With V trimmed by 6 bases and J by 4 bases, 7 bases remained unmatched. CDR3 region: CASRDQGAVYGYTF. CDR3 sequence (DNA): TGCGCCAGCAGAGACCAGGGGGCGGTCTATGGCTACACCTTC.

This clonotype was found a few times. J is TRBJ2-1 and V is TRBV19, with D tentatively TRBD1 (5 bases). The germline gives CDR1 LNHDA, CDR2 SQIVND (reference sequence). This CDR3 contains 16 residues. The germline V and J ends were trimmed by 3 bases and 0 bases, with 12 bases remaining between them. DNA for the CDR3: TGTGCCAGTAGTATTGGTGGCAGGGCCTCCTACAATGAGCAGTTCTTC. It codes for CASSIGGRASYNEQFF. Drawing the rest from reference TRBV19 and TRBJ2-1, the complete variable domain is DGGITQSPKYLFRKEGQNVTLSCEQNLNHDAMYWYRQDPGQGLRLIYYSQIVNDFQKGDIAEGYSVSREKKESFPLTVTSAQKNPTAFYLCASSIGGRASYNEQFFGPGTRLTVL.

This clonotype was picked up many times. J is TRBJ1-1 and V is TRBV5-1; D not resolved. Trimming stripped 4 bases from V and 0 bases from J, with 16 bases between. The CDR3 has 16 residues. Germline V gives CDR1 SGHRS, CDR2 YFSETQ. CDR3 in DNA: TGCGCCAGCAGCATAAGTCGGGGTACCATGAACACTGAAGCTTTCTTT. It codes for CASSISRGTMNTEAFF. Complete variable domain (other parts from reference TRBV5-1 and TRBJ1-1): KAGVTQTPRYLIKTRGQQVTLSCSPISGHRSVSWYQQTPGQGLQFLFEYFSETQRNKGNFPGRFSGRQFSNSRSEMNVSTLELGDSALYLCASSISRGTMNTEAFFGQGTRLTVV.

The V gene is TRBV7-2, the J gene TRBJ2-1; TRBD2 matches 7 bases. The germline V gene encodes CDR1 SGHTA and CDR2 FQGNSA. The J segment lost 2 bases and the V segment lost 6 bases, leaving 7 bases of the junction unmatched. This CDR3 comprises 15 residues. CDR3 nucleotide sequence: TGTGCCAGCAGTCTCCGGGGGGACCCCTACAATGAGCAGTTCTTC. This sequence encodes CASSLRGDPYNEQFF.

This clonotype has just a few counts. The rearrangement links TRBV24-1 to TRBJ2-2; the match to TRBD2 covers 7 bases. The germline V gene has CDR1 KGHDR and CDR2 SFDVKD. Losses at the gene ends were 4 bases for V and 5 bases for J; bases not matched to a gene: 12. This CDR3 is 17 amino acids long. CDR3 nucleotides: TGTGCCACCAGTGACCCTGGCCGGGCGGGAGAAACCGGGGAGCTGTTTTTT. This translates into CATSDPGRAGETGELFF.

This clonotype has more than one count but fewer than ten. This chain connects TRBV7-2 to TRBJ2-3; TRBD2 matches 7 bases. The CDR3 runs to 14 residues. Germline lookup yields CDR1 SGHTA and CDR2 FQGNSA. The V gene end was trimmed by 2 bases and the J gene end by 6 bases; junction bases not matched to a gene: 5. The CDR3 spells CASSLHGRKDTQYF. The CDR3 coding sequence is TGTGCCAGCAGCTTACACGGGAGGAAGGATACGCAGTATTTT. Full variable domain (missing parts from reference TRBV7-2 and TRBJ2-3): GAGVSQSPSNKVTEKGKDVELRCDPISGHTALYWYRQSLGQGLEFLIYFQGNSAPDKSGLPSDRFSAERTGGSVSTLTIQRTQQEDSAVYLCASSLHGRKDTQYFGPGTRLTVL.

This clonotype was detected a few times. The J gene is TRBJ2-2, the V gene TRBV9; D is unclear. V was pared by 0 bases and J by 2 bases, with 14 bases between. Germline lookup yields CDR1 SGDLS and CDR2 YYNGEE. CDR3 length equals 17 residues. In DNA, the CDR3 is TGTGCCAGCAGCGTAGGACCGGCAGGCTATAACACCGGGGAGCTGTTTTTT. This translates into CASSVGPAGYNTGELFF.

There are many counts of this clonotype. This sequence joins TRBV12-3 or TRBV12-4 and TRBJ1-6; D is unclear. The ends were cut back, 3 bases at V and 7 bases at J, with 10 bases in the middle. The CDR3 length is 14 residues. CDR3 sequence: CASSFYVGNSPLHF. As DNA, the CDR3 is TGTGCCAGCAGTTTTTATGTCGGGAATTCACCCCTCCACTTT.

Only a few counts were recorded for this clonotype. V gene TRBV5-6 combines with J gene TRBJ2-5; 9 bases fit TRBD2. The CDR3 covers 16 residues. Trimming cost V 4 bases and J 1 base; bases outside gene matches: 8. Per germline, CDR1 SGHDT and CDR2 YYEEEE. The CDR3 DNA is TGTGCCAGCAGCCTGAACAGCGGGAGGCCCCAAGAGACCCAGTACTTC. Translating it yields CASSLNSGRPQETQYF.

This clonotype was seen only a few times. Because the CDR3's place on the DNA is in doubt, the DNA is left out and the CDR3 is given as listed by TCRdb. The V call is TRBV12-2, the J call TRBJ1-6; the DNA was not used to check the table's D call, TRBD1. TRBV12-2 is deemed a pseudogene. Counting both end residues, the CDR3 totals 23 amino acids. CDR3 sequence reads: CASRLDRDRAFAIGAPIIHPSDF.

This clonotype appeared a few times. The J gene is TRBJ2-2, the V gene TRBV11-2; D gene ambiguous. V shed 5 bases and J shed 3 bases, with 13 bases lying between them. In germline, CDR1 is SGHAT, CDR2 FQNNGV. This CDR3 comprises 15 residues. The CDR3 reads CASSVRTRDTGELFF. CDR3 DNA sequence: TGTGCCAGCAGCGTTCGAACGAGAGACACCGGGGAGCTGTTTTTT.

There are many counts of this clonotype. The rearrangement uses TRBV9 and TRBJ1-1; D unresolved. Trimming cost V 3 bases and J 0 bases, with 6 bases left between them. CDR1 is SGDLS and CDR2 is YYNGEE in the germline V gene. CDR3 size: 13 residues. The CDR3 region is CASSEGMNTEAFF. CDR3 coding DNA: TGTGCCAGCAGCGAGGGAATGAACACTGAAGCTTTCTTT.

This clonotype was detected ten times or more. This chain joins TRBV2 and TRBJ2-3; TRBD1 might be the D (6 bases). Germline loops: CDR1 SNHLY, CDR2 FYNNEI. Trimming shortened V by 6 bases and J by 0 bases, and 16 bases separated the two germline ends. The CDR3 has 16 amino acids. This chain's CDR3 is CASSGTRTASTDTQYF. DNA for the CDR3: TGTGCCAGCAGCGGAACTAGGACAGCCAGCACAGATACGCAGTATTTT.

This clonotype was detected ten times or more. This chain joins TRBV12-3 or TRBV12-4 and TRBJ1-2; the D is unclear. The CDR3 consists of 14 residues. Trimming stripped 3 bases from V and 3 bases from J, with 11 bases between. The DNA of the CDR3 is TGTGCCAGCAGTTTTTTTGGTGGGGACTATGGCTACACCTTC. Amino acid sequence: CASSFFGGDYGYTF.

This clonotype was counted many times. The rearrangement uses TRBV29-1 and TRBJ1-1; TRBD1 aligns across 10 bases. V dropped 4 bases and J dropped 5; count of bases not matched to a gene: 4. From germline, CDR1 is SQVTM and CDR2 ANQGSEA. The CDR3 has 13 residues. CDR3 sequence: CSVGGTGATEAFF. The CDR3 DNA sequence: TGCAGCGTTGGTGGGACAGGGGCGACTGAAGCTTTCTTT.

Notes on this clonotype: A much bigger clone sits one base away, suggesting this may be a read error. V usage is TRBV18 and J usage is TRBJ1-2, with TRBD1 matching 8 bases. Germline-derived CDR1 and CDR2 are KGHSH and LQKENI. The CDR3 totals 15 residues. With V trimmed by 4 bases and J by 8 bases, 12 bases remained unmatched. The CDR3 here is CASSLVSTGDNGYTF. Written as DNA, the CDR3 is TGTGCCAGCTCACTCGTATCGACAGGGGACAACGGCTACACCTTC.

In this sample, this clonotype turned up many times. V and J are TRBV29-1 and TRBJ2-1; no definite D call. The ends were cut back, 3 bases at V and 6 bases at J, with 3 bases in the middle. The CDR3 length is 10 residues. Germline assignment: CDR1 SQVTM and CDR2 ANQGSEA. The CDR3 spells CSVDGNEQFF. CDR3 DNA sequence: TGCAGCGTTGATGGCAATGAGCAGTTCTTC.

This clonotype was counted ten times or more. The chain recombines TRBV5-1 with TRBJ2-3; D perhaps matches TRBD2 (5 bases). V was pared by 0 bases and J by 5 bases, with 16 bases between. This CDR3 region has 16 residues. The germline V gene encodes CDR1 SGHRS and CDR2 YFSETQ. The DNA of the CDR3 is TGCGCCAGCAGCTTGGGGGTGAGCGGTTCCATAGATACGCAGTATTTT. This sequence encodes CASSLGVSGSIDTQYF.